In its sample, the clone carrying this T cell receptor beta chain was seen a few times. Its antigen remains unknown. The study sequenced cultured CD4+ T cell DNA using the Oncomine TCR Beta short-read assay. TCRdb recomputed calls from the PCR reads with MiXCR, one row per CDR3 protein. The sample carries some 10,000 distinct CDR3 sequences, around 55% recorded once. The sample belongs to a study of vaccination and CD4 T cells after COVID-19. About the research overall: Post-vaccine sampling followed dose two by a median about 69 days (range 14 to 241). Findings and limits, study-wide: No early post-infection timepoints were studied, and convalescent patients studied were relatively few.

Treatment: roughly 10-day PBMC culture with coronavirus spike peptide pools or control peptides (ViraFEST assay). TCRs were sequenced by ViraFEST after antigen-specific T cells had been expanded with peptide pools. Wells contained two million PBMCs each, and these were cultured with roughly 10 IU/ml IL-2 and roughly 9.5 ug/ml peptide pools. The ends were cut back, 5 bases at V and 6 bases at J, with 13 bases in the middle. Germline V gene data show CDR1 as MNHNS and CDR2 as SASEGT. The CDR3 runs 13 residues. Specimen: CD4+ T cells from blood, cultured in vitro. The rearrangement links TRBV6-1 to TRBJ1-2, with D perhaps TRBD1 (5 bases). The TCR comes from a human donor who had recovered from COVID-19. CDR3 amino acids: CASSLRRGNGYTF. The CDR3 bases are TGTGCCAGCAGTCTTCGGAGGGGCAATGGCTACACCTTC.